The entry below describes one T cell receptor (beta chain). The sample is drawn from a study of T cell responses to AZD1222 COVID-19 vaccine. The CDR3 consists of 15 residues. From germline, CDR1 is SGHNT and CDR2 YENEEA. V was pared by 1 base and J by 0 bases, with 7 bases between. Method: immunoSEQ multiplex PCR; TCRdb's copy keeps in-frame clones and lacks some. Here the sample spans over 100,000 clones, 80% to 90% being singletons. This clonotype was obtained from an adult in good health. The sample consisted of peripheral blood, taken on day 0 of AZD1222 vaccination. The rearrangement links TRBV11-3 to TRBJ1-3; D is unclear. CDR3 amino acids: CASSLVQLSGNTIYF. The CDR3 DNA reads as TGTGCCAGCAGCTTAGTTCAACTCTCTGGAAACACCATATATTTT.